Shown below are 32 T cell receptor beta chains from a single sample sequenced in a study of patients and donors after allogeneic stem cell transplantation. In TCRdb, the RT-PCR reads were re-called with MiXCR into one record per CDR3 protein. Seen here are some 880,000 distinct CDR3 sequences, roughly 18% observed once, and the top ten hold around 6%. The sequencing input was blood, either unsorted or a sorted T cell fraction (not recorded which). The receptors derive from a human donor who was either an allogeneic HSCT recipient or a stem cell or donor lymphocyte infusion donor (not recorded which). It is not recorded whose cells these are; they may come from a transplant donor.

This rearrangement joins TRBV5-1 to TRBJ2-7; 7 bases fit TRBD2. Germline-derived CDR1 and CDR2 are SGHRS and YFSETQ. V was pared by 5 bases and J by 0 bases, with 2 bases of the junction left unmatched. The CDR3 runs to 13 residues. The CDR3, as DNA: TGCGCCAGCAGGGGGGGGGACTCCTACGAGCAGTACTTC. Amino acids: CASRGGDSYEQYF.

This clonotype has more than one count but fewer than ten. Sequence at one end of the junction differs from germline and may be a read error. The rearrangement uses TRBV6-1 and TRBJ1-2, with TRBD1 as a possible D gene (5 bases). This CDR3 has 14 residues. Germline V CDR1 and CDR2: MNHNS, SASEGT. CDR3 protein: CASSGRQSNYGFTF. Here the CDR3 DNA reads TGTGCCAGCAGTGGCCGACAGTCTAACTATGGCTTCACCTTC.

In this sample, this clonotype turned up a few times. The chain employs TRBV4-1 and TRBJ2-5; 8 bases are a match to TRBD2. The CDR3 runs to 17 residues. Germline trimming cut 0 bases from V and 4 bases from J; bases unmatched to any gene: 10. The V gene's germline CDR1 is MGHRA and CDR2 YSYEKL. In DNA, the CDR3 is TGCGCCAGCAGCCAAGATGGGACTAGGAGCCTGTTAGAGACCCAGTACTTC. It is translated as CASSQDGTRSLLETQYF.

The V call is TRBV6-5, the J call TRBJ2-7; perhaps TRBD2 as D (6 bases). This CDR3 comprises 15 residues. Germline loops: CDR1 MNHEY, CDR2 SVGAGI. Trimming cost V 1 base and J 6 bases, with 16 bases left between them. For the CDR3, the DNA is TGTGCCAGCAGTTACTGGGCCAGGGAGGCTAGCGAGCAGTACTTC. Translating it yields CASSYWAREASEQYF.

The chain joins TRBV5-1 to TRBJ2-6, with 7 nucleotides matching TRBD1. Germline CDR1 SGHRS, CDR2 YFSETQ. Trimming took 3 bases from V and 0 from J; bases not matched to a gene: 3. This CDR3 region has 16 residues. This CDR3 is CASSSGQSSGANVLTF. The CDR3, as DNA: TGCGCCAGCAGCTCGGGACAGAGCTCTGGGGCCAACGTCCTGACTTTC.

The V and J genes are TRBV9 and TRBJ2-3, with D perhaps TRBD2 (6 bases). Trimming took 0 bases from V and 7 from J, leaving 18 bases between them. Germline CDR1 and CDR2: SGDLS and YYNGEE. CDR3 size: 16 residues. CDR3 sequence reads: CASSVALAKQSNTQYF. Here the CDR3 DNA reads TGTGCCAGCAGCGTAGCCCTAGCGAAACAATCGAATACGCAGTATTTT.

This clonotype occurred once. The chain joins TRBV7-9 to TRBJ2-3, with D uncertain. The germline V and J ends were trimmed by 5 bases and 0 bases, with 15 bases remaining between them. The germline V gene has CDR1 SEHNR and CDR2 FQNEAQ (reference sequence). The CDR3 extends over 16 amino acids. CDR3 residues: CASSQRWKTSTDTQYF. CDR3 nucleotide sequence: TGTGCCAGCAGCCAGAGGTGGAAAACTAGCACAGATACGCAGTATTTT.

CDR3 nucleotide sequence: TGCAGTGCTAGAGGCTTTGGGGTGGGAGGGACCCTCTATAATTCACCCCTCCACTTT. Its translation is CSARGFGVGGTLYNSPLHF. This rearrangement joins TRBV20-1 to TRBJ1-6; possible D gene TRBD1, 5 bases. V was cut by 1 base and J by 3 bases, with 22 bases left in between. The CDR3 contains 19 residues. Germline CDR1 DFQATT, CDR2 SNEGSKA (reference sequence).

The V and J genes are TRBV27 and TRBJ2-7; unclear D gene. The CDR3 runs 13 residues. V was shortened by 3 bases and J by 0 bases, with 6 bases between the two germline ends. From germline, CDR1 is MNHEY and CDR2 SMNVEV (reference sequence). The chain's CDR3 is CASSFTPSYEQYF. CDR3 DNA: TGTGCCAGCAGTTTCACACCCTCCTACGAGCAGTACTTC.

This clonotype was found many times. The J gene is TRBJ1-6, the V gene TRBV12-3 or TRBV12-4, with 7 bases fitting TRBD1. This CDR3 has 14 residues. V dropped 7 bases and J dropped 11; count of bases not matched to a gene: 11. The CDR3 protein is CASTSQDRSAPLHF. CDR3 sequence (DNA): TGTGCCAGCACCTCACAGGACAGGTCGGCACCCCTCCACTTT.

DNA for the CDR3: TGTGCCAGCAGTTTTCGAGTTGAAGCTTTCTTT. Its protein product is CASSFRVEAFF. The genes are TRBV12-3 or TRBV12-4 and TRBJ1-1; the D is unclear. This CDR3 comprises 11 residues. The V gene lost 3 bases and the J gene lost 7 bases, with 6 bases spanning the gap.

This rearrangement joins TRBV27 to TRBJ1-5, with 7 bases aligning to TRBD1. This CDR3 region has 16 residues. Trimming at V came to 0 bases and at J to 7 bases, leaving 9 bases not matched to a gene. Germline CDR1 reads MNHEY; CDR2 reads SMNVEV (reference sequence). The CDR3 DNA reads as TGTGCCAGCAGTTTATCCGGGACAGAGCTTCTACAGCCCCAGCATTTT. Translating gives CASSLSGTELLQPQHF.

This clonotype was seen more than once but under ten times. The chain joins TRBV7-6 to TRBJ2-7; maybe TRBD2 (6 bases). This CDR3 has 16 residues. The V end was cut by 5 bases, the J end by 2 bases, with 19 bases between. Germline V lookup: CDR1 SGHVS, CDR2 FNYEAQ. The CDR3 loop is CASSPRGGRRTYEQYF. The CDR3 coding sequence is TGTGCCAGCAGCCCTCGTGGAGGGCGGAGGACCTACGAGCAGTACTTC.

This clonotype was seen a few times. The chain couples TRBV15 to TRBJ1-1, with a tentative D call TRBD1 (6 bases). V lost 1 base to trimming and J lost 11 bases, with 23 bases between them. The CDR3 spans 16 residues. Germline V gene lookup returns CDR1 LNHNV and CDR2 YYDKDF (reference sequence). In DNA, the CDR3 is TGTGCCACCAGCAGAGTCTCTGGGGGACACCCTTATCTGGCTTTCTTT. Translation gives CATSRVSGGHPYLAFF.

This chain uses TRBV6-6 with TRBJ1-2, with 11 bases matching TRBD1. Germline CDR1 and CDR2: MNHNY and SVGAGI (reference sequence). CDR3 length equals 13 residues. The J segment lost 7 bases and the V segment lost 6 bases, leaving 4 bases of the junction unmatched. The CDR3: CASRYGQGAGYTF. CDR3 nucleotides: TGTGCCAGCAGATACGGACAGGGGGCTGGCTACACCTTC.

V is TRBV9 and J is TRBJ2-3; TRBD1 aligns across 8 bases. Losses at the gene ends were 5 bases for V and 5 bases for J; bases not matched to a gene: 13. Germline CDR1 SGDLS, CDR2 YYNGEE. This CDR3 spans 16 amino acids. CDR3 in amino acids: CASSPRWDRRGDTQYF. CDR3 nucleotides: TGTGCCAGCAGTCCTAGGTGGGACAGGCGAGGAGATACGCAGTATTTT.

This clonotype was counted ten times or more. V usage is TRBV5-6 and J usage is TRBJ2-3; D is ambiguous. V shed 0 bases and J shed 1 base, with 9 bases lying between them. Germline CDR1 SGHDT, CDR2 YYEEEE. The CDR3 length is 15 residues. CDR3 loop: CASSLEGFRTDTQYF. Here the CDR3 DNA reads TGTGCCAGCAGCTTGGAGGGCTTCCGCACAGATACGCAGTATTTT.

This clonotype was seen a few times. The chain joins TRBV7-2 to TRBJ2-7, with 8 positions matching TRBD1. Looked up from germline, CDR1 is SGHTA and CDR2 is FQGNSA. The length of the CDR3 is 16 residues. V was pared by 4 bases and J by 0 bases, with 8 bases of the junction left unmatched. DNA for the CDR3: TGTGCCAGCAGCTCCCCCCAGGGGGCCTCCTCCTACGAGCAGTACTTC. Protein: CASSSPQGASSYEQYF.

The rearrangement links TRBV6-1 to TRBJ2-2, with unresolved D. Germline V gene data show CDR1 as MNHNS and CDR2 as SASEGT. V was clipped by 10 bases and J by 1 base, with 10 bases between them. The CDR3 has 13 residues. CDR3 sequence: CATTGLNTGELFF. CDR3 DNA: TGTGCCACCACCGGGTTGAACACCGGGGAGCTGTTTTTT.

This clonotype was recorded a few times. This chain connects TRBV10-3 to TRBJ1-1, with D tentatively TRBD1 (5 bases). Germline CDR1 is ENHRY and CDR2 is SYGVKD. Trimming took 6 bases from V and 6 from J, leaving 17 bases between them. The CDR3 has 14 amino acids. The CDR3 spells CAIRGDGHWAEAFF. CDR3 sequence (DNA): TGTGCCATCAGGGGGGACGGCCATTGGGCTGAAGCTTTCTTT.

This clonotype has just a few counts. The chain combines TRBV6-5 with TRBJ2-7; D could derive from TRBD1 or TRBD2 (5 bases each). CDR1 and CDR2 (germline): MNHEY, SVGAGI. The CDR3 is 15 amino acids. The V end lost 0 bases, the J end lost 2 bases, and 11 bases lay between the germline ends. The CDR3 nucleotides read TGTGCCAGCAGTTACTCCCGGGACGGAACCTACGAGCAGTACTTC. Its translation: CASSYSRDGTYEQYF.

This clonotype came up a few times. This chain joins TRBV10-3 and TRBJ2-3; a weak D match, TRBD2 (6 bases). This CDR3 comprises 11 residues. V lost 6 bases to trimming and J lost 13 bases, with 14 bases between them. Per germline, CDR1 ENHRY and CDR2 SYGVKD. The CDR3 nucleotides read TGTGCCATCAGCCCGGGAGAGGAGGAGTATTTT. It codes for CAISPGEEEYF.

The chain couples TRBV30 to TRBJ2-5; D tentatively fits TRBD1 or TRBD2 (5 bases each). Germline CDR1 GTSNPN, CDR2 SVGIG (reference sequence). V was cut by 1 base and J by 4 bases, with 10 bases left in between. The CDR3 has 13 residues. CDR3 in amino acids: CAWSGGPRETQYF. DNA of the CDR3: TGTGCCTGGAGTGGGGGACCGAGAGAGACCCAGTACTTC.

The CDR3 is CASSKVGTWKGGYTF. The CDR3 bases are TGTGCCAGCAGCAAAGTGGGGACATGGAAAGGAGGCTACACCTTC. This rearrangement joins TRBV21-1 to TRBJ1-2; the table names TRBD1, a call not compared with the DNA. TRBV21-1 is termed a pseudogene. This CDR3 is built from 15 residues.

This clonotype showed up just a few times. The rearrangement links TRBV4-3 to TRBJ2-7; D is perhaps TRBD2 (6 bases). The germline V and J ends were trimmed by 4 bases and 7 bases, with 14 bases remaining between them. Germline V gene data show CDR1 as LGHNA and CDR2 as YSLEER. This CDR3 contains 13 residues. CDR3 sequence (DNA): TGCGCCAGCAGCCCCCAGCTCGGAGGGGAGCAGTACTTC. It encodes CASSPQLGGEQYF.

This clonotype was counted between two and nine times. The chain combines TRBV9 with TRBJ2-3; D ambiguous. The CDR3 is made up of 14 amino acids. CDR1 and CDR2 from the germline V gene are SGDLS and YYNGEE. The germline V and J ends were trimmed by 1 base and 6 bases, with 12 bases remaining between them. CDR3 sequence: CASSVTTFMDTQYF. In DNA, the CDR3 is TGTGCCAGCAGCGTAACTACCTTCATGGATACGCAGTATTTT.

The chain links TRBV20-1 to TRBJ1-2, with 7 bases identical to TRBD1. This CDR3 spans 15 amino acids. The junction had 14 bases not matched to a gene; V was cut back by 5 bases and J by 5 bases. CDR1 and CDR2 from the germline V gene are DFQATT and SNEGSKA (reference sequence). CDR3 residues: CSAQEGASESYGYTF. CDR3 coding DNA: TGCAGTGCTCAAGAGGGGGCTTCAGAATCATATGGCTACACCTTC.

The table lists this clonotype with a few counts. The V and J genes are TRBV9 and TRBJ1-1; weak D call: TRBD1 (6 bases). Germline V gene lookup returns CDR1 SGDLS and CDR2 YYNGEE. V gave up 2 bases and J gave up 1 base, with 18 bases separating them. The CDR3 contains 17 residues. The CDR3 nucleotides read TGTGCCAGCAGCGTTGCAGTGCTAGGGGGAGGGAACACTGAAGCTTTCTTT. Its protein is CASSVAVLGGGNTEAFF.

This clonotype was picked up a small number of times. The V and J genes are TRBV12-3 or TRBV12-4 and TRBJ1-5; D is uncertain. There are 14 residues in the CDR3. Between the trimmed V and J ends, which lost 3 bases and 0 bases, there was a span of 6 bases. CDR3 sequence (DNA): TGTGCCAGCAGTTTCTGGAATAGCAATCAGCCCCAGCATTTT. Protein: CASSFWNSNQPQHF.

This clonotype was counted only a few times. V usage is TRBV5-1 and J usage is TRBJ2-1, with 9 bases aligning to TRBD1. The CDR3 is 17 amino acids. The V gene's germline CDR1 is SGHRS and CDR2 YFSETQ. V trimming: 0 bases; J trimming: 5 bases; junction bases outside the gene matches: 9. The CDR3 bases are TGCGCCAGCAGCTTGGGGCCCCGGGACAGGGACAACAATGAGCAGTTCTTC. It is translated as CASSLGPRDRDNNEQFF.

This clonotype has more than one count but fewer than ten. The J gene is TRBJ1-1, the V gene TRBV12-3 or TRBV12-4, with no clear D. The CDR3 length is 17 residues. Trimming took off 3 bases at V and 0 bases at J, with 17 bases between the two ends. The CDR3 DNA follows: TGTGCCAGCAGTTTTAAGGGCAAGACCCTCATGAACACTGAAGCTTTCTTT. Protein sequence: CASSFKGKTLMNTEAFF.

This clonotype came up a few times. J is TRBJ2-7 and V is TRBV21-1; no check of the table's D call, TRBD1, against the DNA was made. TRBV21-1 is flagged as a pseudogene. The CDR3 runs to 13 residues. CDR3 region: CASVDRGTYEQYF. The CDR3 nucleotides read TGTGCCAGTGTCGACAGGGGGACCTACGAGCAGTACTTC.